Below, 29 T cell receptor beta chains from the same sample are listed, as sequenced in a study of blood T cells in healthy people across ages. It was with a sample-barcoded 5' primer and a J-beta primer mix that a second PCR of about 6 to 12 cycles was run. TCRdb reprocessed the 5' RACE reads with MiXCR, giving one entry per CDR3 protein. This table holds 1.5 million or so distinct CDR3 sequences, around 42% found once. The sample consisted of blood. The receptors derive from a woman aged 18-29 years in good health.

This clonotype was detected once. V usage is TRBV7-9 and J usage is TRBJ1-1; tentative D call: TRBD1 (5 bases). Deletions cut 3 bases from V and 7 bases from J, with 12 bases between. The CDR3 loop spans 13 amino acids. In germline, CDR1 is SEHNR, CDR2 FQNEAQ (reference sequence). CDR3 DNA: TGTGCCAGCAGCTTTCAGGGAGGGTATGAAGCTTTCTTT. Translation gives CASSFQGGYEAFF.

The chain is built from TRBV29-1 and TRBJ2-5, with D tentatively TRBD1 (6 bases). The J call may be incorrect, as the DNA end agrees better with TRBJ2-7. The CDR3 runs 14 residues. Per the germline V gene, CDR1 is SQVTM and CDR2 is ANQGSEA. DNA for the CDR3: TGCAGCGTTGAGGGGGCGAGTAAGGGCTACGAGCAGTACTTC. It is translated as CSVEGASKGYEQYF.

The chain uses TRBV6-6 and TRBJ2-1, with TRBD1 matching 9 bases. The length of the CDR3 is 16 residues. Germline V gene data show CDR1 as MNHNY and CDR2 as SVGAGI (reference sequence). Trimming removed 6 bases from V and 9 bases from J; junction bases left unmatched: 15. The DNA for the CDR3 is TGTGCCAGCAGCCCCACTGGGGGACAGGGCATAGGTGAGCAGTTCTTC. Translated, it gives CASSPTGGQGIGEQFF.

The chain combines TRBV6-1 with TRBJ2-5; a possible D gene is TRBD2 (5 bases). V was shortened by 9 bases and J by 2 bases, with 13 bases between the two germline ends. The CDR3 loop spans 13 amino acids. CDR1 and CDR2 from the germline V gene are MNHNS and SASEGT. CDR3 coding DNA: TGTGCCAGTCGTCGGGGAGTTCAAGAGACCCAGTACTTC. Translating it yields CASRRGVQETQYF.

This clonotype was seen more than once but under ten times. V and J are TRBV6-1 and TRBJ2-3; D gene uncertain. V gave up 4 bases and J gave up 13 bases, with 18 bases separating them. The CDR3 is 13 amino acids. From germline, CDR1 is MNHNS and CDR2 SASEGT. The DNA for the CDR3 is TGTGCCAGCAGTGGTCCTCCTCTTGACCCGGAGTATTTT. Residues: CASSGPPLDPEYF.

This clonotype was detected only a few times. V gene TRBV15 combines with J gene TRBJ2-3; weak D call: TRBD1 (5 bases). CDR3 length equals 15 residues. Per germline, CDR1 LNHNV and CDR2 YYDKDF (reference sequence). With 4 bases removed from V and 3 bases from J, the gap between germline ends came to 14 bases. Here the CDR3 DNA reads TGTGCCACCAGCAAAGTGGCAGGGTATACAGATACGCAGTATTTT. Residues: CATSKVAGYTDTQYF.

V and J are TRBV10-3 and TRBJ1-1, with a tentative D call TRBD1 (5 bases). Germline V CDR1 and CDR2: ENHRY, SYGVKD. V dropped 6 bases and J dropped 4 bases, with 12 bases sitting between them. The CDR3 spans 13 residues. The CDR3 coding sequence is TGTGCCATCAGGGATGGGACGCGCACTGAAGCTTTCTTT. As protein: CAIRDGTRTEAFF.

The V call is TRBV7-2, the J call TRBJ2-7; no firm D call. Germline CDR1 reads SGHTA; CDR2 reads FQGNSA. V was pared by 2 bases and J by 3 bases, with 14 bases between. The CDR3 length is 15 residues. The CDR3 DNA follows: TGTGCCAGCAGCTTATTGTTGGAGACCGGCTACGAGCAGTACTTC. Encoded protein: CASSLLLETGYEQYF.

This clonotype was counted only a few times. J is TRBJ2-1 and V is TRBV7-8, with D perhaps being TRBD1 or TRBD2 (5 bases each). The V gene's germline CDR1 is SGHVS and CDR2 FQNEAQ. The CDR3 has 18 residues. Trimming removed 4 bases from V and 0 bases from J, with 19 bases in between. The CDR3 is CASSSPDRAASSYNEQFF. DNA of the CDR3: TGTGCCAGCAGCTCGCCCGACAGAGCGGCGAGCTCCTACAATGAGCAGTTCTTC.

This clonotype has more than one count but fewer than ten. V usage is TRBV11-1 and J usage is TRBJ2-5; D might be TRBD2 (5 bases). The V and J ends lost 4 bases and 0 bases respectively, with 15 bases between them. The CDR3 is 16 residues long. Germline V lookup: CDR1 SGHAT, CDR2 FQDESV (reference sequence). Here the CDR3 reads CASSSRSGWYQETQYF. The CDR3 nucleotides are TGTGCCAGCAGCTCTAGAAGCGGATGGTACCAAGAGACCCAGTACTTC.

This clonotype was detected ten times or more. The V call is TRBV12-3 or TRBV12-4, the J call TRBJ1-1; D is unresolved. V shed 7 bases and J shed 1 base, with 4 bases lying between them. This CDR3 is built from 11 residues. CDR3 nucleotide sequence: TGTGCCAGCATTCAGAACACTGAAGCTTTCTTT. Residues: CASIQNTEAFF.

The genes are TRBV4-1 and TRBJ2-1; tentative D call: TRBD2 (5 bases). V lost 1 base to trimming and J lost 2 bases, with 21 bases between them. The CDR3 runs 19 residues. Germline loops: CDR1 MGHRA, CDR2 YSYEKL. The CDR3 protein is CASSQVLRKAGPTYNEQFF. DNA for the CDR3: TGCGCCAGCAGCCAAGTATTAAGGAAGGCGGGTCCCACCTACAATGAGCAGTTCTTC.

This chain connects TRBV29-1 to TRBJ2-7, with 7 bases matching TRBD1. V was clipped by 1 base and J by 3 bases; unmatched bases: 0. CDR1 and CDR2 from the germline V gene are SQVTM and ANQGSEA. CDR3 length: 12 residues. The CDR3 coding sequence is TGCAGCGTTGAAGGGACAGGCTACGAGCAGTACTTC. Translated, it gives CSVEGTGYEQYF.

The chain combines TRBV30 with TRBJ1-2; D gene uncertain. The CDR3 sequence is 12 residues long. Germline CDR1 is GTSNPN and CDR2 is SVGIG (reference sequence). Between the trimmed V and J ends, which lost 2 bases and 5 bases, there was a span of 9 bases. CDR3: CAWSPTPYGYTF. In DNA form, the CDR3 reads TGTGCCTGGAGTCCCACCCCGTATGGCTACACCTTC.

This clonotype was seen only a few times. The CDR3 sequence: CASSVDLGRGWDEQYF. CDR3 in DNA: TGTGCCAGCAGCGTAGATCTAGGCAGGGGTTGGGACGAGCAGTACTTC. The genes are TRBV9 and TRBJ2-7; D perhaps matches TRBD1 (6 bases). Trimming removed 0 bases from V and 5 bases from J, with 18 bases in between. The CDR3 is 16 amino acids. Germline V gene data show CDR1 as SGDLS and CDR2 as YYNGEE. Drawing the rest from reference TRBV9 and TRBJ2-7, the complete variable domain is DSGVTQTPKHLITATGQRVTLRCSPRSGDLSVYWYQQSLDQGLQFLIQYYNGEERAKGNILERFSAQQFPDLHSELNLSSLELGDSALYFCASSVDLGRGWDEQYFGPGTRLTVT.

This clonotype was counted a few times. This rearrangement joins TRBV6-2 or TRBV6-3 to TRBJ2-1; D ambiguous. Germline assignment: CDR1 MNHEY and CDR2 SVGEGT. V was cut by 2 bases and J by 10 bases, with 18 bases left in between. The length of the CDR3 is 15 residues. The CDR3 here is CASSYTTGLRAEQFF. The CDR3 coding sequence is TGTGCCAGCAGTTACACGACGGGTCTAAGGGCGGAGCAGTTCTTC.

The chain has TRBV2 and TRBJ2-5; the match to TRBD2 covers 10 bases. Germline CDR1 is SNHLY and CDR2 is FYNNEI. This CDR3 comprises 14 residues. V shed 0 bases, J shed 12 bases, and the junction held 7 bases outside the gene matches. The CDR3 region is CASSEASMGTSEYF. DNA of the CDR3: TGTGCCAGCAGTGAAGCGTCTATGGGGACTAGCGAGTACTTC.

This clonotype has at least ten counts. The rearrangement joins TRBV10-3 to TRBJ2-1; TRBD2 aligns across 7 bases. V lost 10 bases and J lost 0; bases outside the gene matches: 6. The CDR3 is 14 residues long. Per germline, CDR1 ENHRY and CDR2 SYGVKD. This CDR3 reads CATTPGGSYNEQFF. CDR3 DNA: TGTGCCACCACGCCGGGGGGCTCCTACAATGAGCAGTTCTTC.

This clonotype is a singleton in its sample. CDR3 nucleotides: TGTGCCAGCGGGTTAGCTTCTGGGGCCAACGTCCTGACTTTC. Its translation is CASGLASGANVLTF. The gene calls are TRBV6-5 and TRBJ2-6, with no clear D. This CDR3 region has 14 residues. Trimming left V 8 bases short and J 1 base short, with 9 bases between. Germline V gene lookup returns CDR1 MNHEY and CDR2 SVGAGI.

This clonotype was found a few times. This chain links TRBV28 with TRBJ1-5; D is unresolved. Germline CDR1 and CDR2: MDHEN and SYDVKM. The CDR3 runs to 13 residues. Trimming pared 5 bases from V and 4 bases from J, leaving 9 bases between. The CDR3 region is CASSVDRNQPQHF. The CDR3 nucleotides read TGTGCCAGCAGTGTAGACCGGAATCAGCCCCAGCATTTT.

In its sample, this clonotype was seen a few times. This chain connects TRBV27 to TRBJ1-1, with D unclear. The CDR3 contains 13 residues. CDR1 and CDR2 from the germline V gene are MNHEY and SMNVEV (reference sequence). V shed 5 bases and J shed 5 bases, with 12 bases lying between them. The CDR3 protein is CASSPRTGTEAFF. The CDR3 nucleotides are TGTGCCAGCAGTCCCCGGACGGGGACTGAAGCTTTCTTT.

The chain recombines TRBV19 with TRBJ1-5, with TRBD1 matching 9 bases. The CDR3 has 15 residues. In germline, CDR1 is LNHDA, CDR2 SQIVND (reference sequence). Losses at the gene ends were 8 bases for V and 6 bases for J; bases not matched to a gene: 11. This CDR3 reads CASAPDRGTSQPQHF. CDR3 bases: TGTGCCAGTGCCCCGGACAGGGGAACTTCTCAGCCCCAGCATTTT.

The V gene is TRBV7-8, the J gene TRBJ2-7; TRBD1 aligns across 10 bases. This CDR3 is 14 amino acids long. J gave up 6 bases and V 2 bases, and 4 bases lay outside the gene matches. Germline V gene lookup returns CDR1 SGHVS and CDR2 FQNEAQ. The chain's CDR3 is CASSLFRDRGEQYF. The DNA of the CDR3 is TGTGCCAGCAGCTTATTCCGGGACAGGGGCGAGCAGTACTTC.

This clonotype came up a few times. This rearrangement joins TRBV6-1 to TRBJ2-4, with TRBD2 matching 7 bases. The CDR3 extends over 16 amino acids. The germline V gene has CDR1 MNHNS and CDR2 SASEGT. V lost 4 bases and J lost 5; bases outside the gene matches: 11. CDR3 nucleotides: TGTGCCAGCAGTGTCGTCGAAGCGGGGAGGGAAAACATTCAGTACTTC. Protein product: CASSVVEAGRENIQYF.

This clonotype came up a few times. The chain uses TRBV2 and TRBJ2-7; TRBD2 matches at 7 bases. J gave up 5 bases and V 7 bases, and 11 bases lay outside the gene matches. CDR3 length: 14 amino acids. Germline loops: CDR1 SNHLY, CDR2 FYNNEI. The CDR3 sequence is CASTWTRGTNEQYF. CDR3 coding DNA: TGTGCCAGCACCTGGACTAGGGGAACCAACGAGCAGTACTTC.

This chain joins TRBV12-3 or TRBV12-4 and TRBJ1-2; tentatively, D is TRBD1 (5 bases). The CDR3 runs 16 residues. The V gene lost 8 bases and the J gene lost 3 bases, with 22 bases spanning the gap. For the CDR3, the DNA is TGTGCCAGCTCCAACCTGGGGCCCACAGGATACTATGGCTACACCTTC. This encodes CASSNLGPTGYYGYTF.

The CDR3 region has the DNA TGTGCCAGCAGCAAGGTGGCAGGAACCTTAGCTGGAAAACTGTTTTTT. Its translation: CASSKVAGTLAGKLFF. V usage is TRBV11-2 and J usage is TRBJ1-4; D unresolved. Germline values: CDR1 SGHAT, CDR2 FQNNGV. Trimming shortened V by 5 bases and J by 10 bases, and 23 bases separated the two germline ends. This CDR3 contains 16 residues.

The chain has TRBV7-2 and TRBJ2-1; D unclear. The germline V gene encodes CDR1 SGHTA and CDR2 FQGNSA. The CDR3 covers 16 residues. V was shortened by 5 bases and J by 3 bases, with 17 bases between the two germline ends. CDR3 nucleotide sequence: TGTGCCAGCAGCCTCCATGGAGCTCCCGGCTACAATGAGCAGTTCTTC. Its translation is CASSLHGAPGYNEQFF.

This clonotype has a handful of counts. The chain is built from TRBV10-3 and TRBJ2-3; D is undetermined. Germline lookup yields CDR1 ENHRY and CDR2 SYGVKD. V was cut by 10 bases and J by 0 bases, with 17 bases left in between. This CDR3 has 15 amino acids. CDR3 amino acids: CATSVGQASTDTQYF. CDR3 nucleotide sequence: TGTGCCACCTCGGTCGGGCAAGCTAGCACAGATACGCAGTATTTT.